The T cell receptor (beta chain) under discussion was sequenced for a study of cytomegalovirus exposure and HLA in healthy donors. Study-level background: Per a later analysis, the approximately 690 first-cohort and approximately 120 validation repertoires shared one platform. Study conclusions and caveats: Cytomegalovirus status was reportedly diagnosed by the classifier with high sensitivity and specificity. The study flagged approximately 180 TCR beta chains as cytomegalovirus-associated.

CDR3 length equals 16 residues. Germline CDR1 and CDR2: SEHNR and FQNEAQ (reference sequence). V lost 5 bases and J 3 bases, leaving 19 bases between the germline ends. Clones were sequenced by immunoSEQ multiplex PCR, and TCRdb holds only the in-frame ones, with some missing. The data contain approximately 150,000 clones, roughly nine tenths of them singletons. As to this clone: Its target is unknown.

The genes are TRBV7-9 and TRBJ1-2; D uncertain. This clonotype was obtained from a man between 18 and 35 years old in good health and CMV-seronegative. The sequencing sample was made of PBMCs. CDR3 sequence: CASSATAREGYYGYTF. The DNA for the CDR3 is TGTGCCAGCAGCGCCACCGCTCGCGAGGGTTACTATGGCTACACCTTC.